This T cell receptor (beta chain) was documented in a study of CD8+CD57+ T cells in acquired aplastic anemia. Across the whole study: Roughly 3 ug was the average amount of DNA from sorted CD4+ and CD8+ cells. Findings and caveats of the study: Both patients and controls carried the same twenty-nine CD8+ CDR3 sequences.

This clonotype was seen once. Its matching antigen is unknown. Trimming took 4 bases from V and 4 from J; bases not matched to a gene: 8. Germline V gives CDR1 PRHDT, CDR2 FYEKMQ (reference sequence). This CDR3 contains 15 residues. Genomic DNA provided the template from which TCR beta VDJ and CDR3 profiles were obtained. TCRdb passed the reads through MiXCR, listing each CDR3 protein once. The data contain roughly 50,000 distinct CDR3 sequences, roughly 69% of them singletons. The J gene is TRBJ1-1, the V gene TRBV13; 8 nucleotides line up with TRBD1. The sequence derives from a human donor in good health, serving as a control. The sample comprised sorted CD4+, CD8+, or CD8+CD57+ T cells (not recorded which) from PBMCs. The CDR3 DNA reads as TGTGCCAGCAGCTCACAGGACAGGGTGGCCACTGAAGCTTTCTTT. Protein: CASSSQDRVATEAFF.